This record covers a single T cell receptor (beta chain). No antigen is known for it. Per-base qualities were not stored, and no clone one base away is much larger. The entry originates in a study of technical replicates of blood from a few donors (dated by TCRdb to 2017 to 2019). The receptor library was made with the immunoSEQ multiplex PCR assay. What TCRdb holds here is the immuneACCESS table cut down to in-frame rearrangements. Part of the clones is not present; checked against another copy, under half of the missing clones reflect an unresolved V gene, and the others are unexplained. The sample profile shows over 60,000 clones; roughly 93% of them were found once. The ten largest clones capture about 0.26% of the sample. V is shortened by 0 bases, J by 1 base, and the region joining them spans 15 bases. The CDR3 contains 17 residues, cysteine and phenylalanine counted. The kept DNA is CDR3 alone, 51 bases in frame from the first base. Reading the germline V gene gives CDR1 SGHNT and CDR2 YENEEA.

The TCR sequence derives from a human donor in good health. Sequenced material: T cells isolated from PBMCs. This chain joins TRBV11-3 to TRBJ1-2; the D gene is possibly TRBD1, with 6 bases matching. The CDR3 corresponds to CASSLESRTELNYGYTF. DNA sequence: TGTGCCAGCAGCTTAGAATCGAGGACAGAACTTAACTATGGCTACACCTTC.